This entry lists 7 T cell receptor beta chains sequenced from one sample in a study of vaccination and CD4 T cells after COVID-19. Antigen specificity for these receptors is unknown. Sequencing of DNA taken from cultured CD4+ T cells relied on the Oncomine TCR Beta short-read assay. TCRdb redid the calling of the PCR reads with MiXCR, one entry per CDR3 protein. The data hold over 3,500 distinct CDR3 sequences, with 70% to 80% observed a single time. Specified treatment: roughly 10-day PBMC culture with coronavirus spike peptide pools or control peptides (ViraFEST assay). The material sequenced was CD4+ T cells from blood, cultured in vitro. Receptor source: a human donor who had recovered from COVID-19.

The chain employs TRBV6-1 and TRBJ2-7; TRBD1 is a possible D gene (6 bases). V dropped 2 bases and J dropped 3 bases, with 17 bases sitting between them. Germline loops: CDR1 MNHNS, CDR2 SASEGT. The CDR3 totals 16 residues. The CDR3 DNA follows: TGTGCCAGCAGTGAATTTAACGGGCAGGGGTTCTACGAGCAGTACTTC. Translation gives CASSEFNGQGFYEQYF.

This clonotype was counted once. The chain uses TRBV4-2 and TRBJ1-5; the D is unclear. CDR3 length: 14 amino acids. The germline V and J ends were trimmed by 0 bases and 6 bases, with 9 bases remaining between them. The germline V gene has CDR1 LGHNA and CDR2 YNFKEQ. CDR3 protein: CASSQDLVGQPQHF. DNA of the CDR3: TGTGCCAGCAGCCAAGATCTTGTCGGTCAGCCCCAGCATTTT.

The chain has TRBV7-9 and TRBJ2-1; TRBD2 is a possible D gene (6 bases). The CDR3 runs to 15 residues. The V gene lost 3 bases and the J gene lost 1 base, with 10 bases spanning the gap. Germline V CDR1 and CDR2: SEHNR, FQNEAQ (reference sequence). As DNA, the CDR3 is TGTGCCAGCAGCTTTAGCGGTGGTTCCTACAATGAGCAGTTCTTC. Amino acid sequence: CASSFSGGSYNEQFF.

The rearrangement joins TRBV20-1 to TRBJ1-4; weak D call: TRBD1 (6 bases). Trimming left V 3 bases short and J 4 bases short, with 12 bases between. This CDR3 has 14 residues. Germline V gene sequence: CDR1 DFQATT, CDR2 SNEGSKA (reference sequence). Written as DNA, the CDR3 is TGCAGTGCTAGGGGGACAAACTTTAATGAAAAACTGTTTTTT. Protein: CSARGTNFNEKLFF.

This clonotype turned up a few times. CDR3 nucleotides: TGCAGTGCCCTGTCTTTTGCCCAGCATTTT. It encodes CSALSFAQHF. The chain combines TRBV20-1 with TRBJ1-5; D remains ambiguous. Trimming took 6 bases from V and 11 from J, leaving 11 bases between them. This CDR3 has 10 amino acids. Germline assignment: CDR1 DFQATT and CDR2 SNEGSKA (reference sequence).

The chain couples TRBV6-1 to TRBJ1-2, with 9 positions matching TRBD1. The germline CDR1 and CDR2 sequences are MNHNS and SASEGT. This CDR3 is built from 15 residues. V gave up 4 bases and J gave up 4 bases; unmatched junction bases: 7. The CDR3 sequence: CASSGRTGEGYGYTF. CDR3 nucleotide sequence: TGTGCCAGCAGTGGTCGGACAGGGGAGGGCTATGGCTACACCTTC.

V is TRBV20-1 and J is TRBJ2-3; TRBD2 matches 13 bases. The CDR3 covers 17 residues. Germline CDR1 reads DFQATT; CDR2 reads SNEGSKA (reference sequence). The V segment lost 8 bases and the J segment 3 bases; nucleotides outside the gene matches: 14. The CDR3 region has the DNA TGCAGTCCTAAAGGACTAGCGGGGGTGGATGTGACAGATACGCAGTATTTT. Translated, it gives CSPKGLAGVDVTDTQYF.